The rows below give T cell receptor beta chains drawn from one sample of a study of blood T cell repertoires in COVID-19. Produced via immunoSEQ multiplex PCR; TCRdb's table is partial and in-frame only. The data show 200,000 to 300,000 clones, about 89% seen once. The sequenced sample was peripheral blood. All receptors derive from a man aged 35 to 55 who had recovered from COVID-19. Both conserved end residues are part of each CDR3. The D gene is left open where the match is weak. Some rows mark clone size as missing; the rest say once, few, many or name a class of expanded clone.

J,size,D,V,CDR3,DNA
TRBJ1-5,.,.,TRBV27,CASAASGQPNNQPQHF,TGTGCCAGCGCAGCCTCGGGACAACCAAACAATCAGCCCCAGCATTTT
TRBJ2-5,.,.,TRBV2,CASSEWRGQETQYF,TGTGCCAGCAGTGAATGGCGGGGACAAGAGACCCAGTACTTC
TRBJ2-1,.,.,TRBV7-8,CASSPGNEQFF,TGTGCCAGCAGCCCCGGCAATGAGCAGTTCTTC
TRBJ2-7,.,.,TRBV27,CASKTGSGDEQYF,TGTGCCAGCAAGACGGGGTCGGGGGACGAGCAGTACTTC
TRBJ2-1,.,.,TRBV6-2/TRBV6-3,CASSYARGLGGNEQFF,TGTGCCAGCAGTTACGCCAGAGGTCTAGGAGGGAATGAGCAGTTCTTC
TRBJ2-2,.,TRBD2,TRBV29-1,CSVGTRLAGTGELFF,TGCAGCGTCGGGACCAGACTAGCGGGCACCGGGGAGCTGTTTTTT
TRBJ2-4,.,TRBD2,TRBV7-9,CASSLDGGEAKNIQYF,TGTGCCAGCAGCTTAGACGGGGGGGAAGCTAAAAACATTCAGTACTTC
TRBJ2-7,once,.,TRBV29-1,CSVVVSEQIYEQYF,TGCAGCGTTGTAGTCTCAGAACAGATCTACGAGCAGTACTTC
TRBJ2-2,.,.,TRBV5-1,CASSYGGNTGELFF,TGCGCCAGCAGCTACGGAGGGAACACCGGGGAGCTGTTTTTT
TRBJ1-2,.,TRBD1,TRBV25-1,CASSEDRSYGYTF,TGTGCCAGCAGTGAGGACAGGTCGTATGGCTACACCTTC
TRBJ1-2,.,.,TRBV6-5,CASSYSGRVDYGYTF,TGTGCCAGCAGTTACTCTGGCAGGGTAGACTATGGCTACACCTTC
TRBJ1-5,.,TRBD1,TRBV6-6,CASRLDRVAVRQPQHF,TGTGCCAGCAGATTGGACAGGGTGGCCGTTCGTCAGCCCCAGCATTTT
TRBJ2-3,.,.,TRBV4-1,CASSPKGLADTQYF,TGCGCCAGCAGCCCGAAGGGGTTGGCAGATACGCAGTATTTT
TRBJ1-1,.,TRBD1,TRBV27,CASSYGQGVFRTEAFF,TGTGCCAGCAGCTACGGACAGGGGGTATTCCGCACTGAAGCTTTCTTT
TRBJ2-7,.,.,TRBV10-3,CATAHISTYEQYF,TGTGCCACCGCACACATCTCGACCTACGAGCAGTACTTC
TRBJ2-1,.,TRBD2,TRBV15,CATSRNSGTRPNEQFF,TGTGCCACCAGCAGAAATAGCGGGACCCGACCCAATGAGCAGTTCTTC
TRBJ1-3,.,.,TRBV9,CASSSQGPGNTIYF,TGTGCCAGCAGCAGCCAGGGTCCCGGAAACACCATATATTTT
TRBJ2-7,.,.,TRBV5-4,CASSLTVSYEQYF,TGTGCCAGCAGCTTGACGGTGTCCTACGAGCAGTACTTC
TRBJ2-5,.,.,TRBV12-5,CASGSTQYF,TGTGCTAGTGGTTCTACCCAGTACTTC
TRBJ2-3,.,TRBD1,TRBV6-1,CASSDASRGRVTDTQYF,TGTGCCAGCAGTGACGCCTCCAGGGGGCGAGTCACAGATACGCAGTATTTT
TRBJ2-1,once,TRBD1,TRBV11-3,CASSLGPLSGTGFQDEQFF,TGTGCCAGCAGCTTAGGCCCTCTCAGCGGGACAGGGTTTCAAGATGAGCAGTTCTTC
TRBJ2-7,.,TRBD1,TRBV6-5,CASSPGQGATYEQYF,TGTGCCAGCAGCCCAGGACAGGGGGCCACCTACGAGCAGTACTTC
TRBJ2-1,few,.,TRBV7-9,CASSQGLGEQFF,TGTGCCAGCAGCCAGGGACTGGGCGAGCAGTTCTTC
TRBJ2-3,.,.,TRBV7-2,CASSKSRGSTDTQYF,TGTGCCAGCAGCAAGAGCCGGGGAAGCACAGATACGCAGTATTTT
TRBJ1-2,.,.,TRBV7-8,CASSPPGPRRGHTF,TGTGCCAGCAGCCCCCCCGGCCCCCGGAGGGGACACACCTTC
TRBJ2-5,.,.,TRBV9,CASSVVPGGAMETQYF,TGTGCCAGCAGCGTAGTTCCTGGGGGGGCCATGGAGACCCAGTACTTC
TRBJ2-5,.,TRBD2,TRBV7-2,CASSFASGSLETQYF,TGTGCCAGCAGCTTCGCGAGCGGGAGTTTGGAGACCCAGTACTTC
TRBJ2-3,.,.,TRBV30,CAWSVWAGNTQYF,TGTGCCTGGAGTGTATGGGCGGGGAATACGCAGTATTTT
TRBJ2-3,.,TRBD2,TRBV5-4,CATVAGGNTDTQYF,TGTGCCACCGTAGCGGGAGGGAACACAGATACGCAGTATTTT
TRBJ2-7,.,TRBD1,TRBV25-1,CASSARPPTDRGVYEQYF,TGTGCCAGCAGCGCCCGGCCACCTACTGACAGGGGTGTCTACGAGCAGTACTTC
TRBJ2-3,.,.,TRBV14,CASSQRGGGTDTQYF,TGTGCCAGCAGCCAAAGAGGCGGAGGCACAGATACGCAGTATTTT
TRBJ2-1,.,.,TRBV5-1,CASRREVTSYNEQFF,TGCGCCAGCAGGAGGGAGGTCACTTCCTACAATGAGCAGTTCTTC
TRBJ1-2,.,TRBD1,TRBV5-1,CASSLVQGEVDGYTF,TGCGCCAGCAGCTTGGTGCAGGGGGAAGTGGATGGCTACACCTTC
TRBJ2-3,once,TRBD2,TRBV29-1,CSVKTSGSVADTQYF,TGCAGCGTCAAGACTAGCGGGAGTGTAGCAGATACGCAGTATTTT
TRBJ2-2,few,.,TRBV7-8,CASSPGELFF,TGTGCCAGCAGCCCTGGGGAGCTGTTTTTT
TRBJ2-1,once,.,TRBV29-1,CSAVPKGDEQFF,TGCAGCGCCGTCCCAAAGGGGGATGAGCAGTTCTTC
TRBJ2-6,once,TRBD2,TRBV7-9,CASSLLRLAGSSGANVLTF,TGTGCCAGCAGCTTACTCCGACTAGCGGGTAGCTCTGGGGCCAACGTCCTGACTTTC
TRBJ2-1,.,TRBD2,TRBV30,CAWGRGGRANEQFF,TGTGCCTGGGGCAGAGGTGGGAGGGCAAATGAGCAGTTCTTC
TRBJ2-1,.,.,TRBV5-4,CASSSGSRGYNEQFF,TGTGCCAGCAGTTCCGGGAGTAGAGGTTACAATGAGCAGTTCTTC
TRBJ2-2,.,.,TRBV6-5,CASTIGARGTGELFF,TGTGCCAGCACCATAGGCGCAAGGGGAACCGGGGAGCTGTTTTTT
TRBJ2-5,.,TRBD1,TRBV9,CASSVEGADFETQYF,TGTGCCAGCAGCGTAGAGGGGGCCGATTTCGAGACCCAGTACTTC
TRBJ2-7,.,TRBD1,TRBV5-1,CASSSTGYEQYF,TGCGCCAGCAGCTCGACAGGGTACGAGCAGTACTTC
TRBJ2-3,.,.,TRBV27,CASSWARTDTQYF,TGTGCCAGCAGTTGGGCCCGGACAGATACGCAGTATTTT
TRBJ2-5,.,.,TRBV30,CAWKPNQETQYF,TGTGCCTGGAAGCCCAACCAAGAGACCCAGTACTTC
TRBJ2-7,once,.,TRBV25-1,CASSESSGRVSEQYF,TGTGCCAGCAGTGAATCCTCCGGCAGGGTCAGCGAGCAGTACTTC
TRBJ2-1,.,TRBD1,TRBV9,CASSPGQGYNEQFF,TGTGCCAGCAGCCCTGGACAGGGCTACAATGAGCAGTTCTTC